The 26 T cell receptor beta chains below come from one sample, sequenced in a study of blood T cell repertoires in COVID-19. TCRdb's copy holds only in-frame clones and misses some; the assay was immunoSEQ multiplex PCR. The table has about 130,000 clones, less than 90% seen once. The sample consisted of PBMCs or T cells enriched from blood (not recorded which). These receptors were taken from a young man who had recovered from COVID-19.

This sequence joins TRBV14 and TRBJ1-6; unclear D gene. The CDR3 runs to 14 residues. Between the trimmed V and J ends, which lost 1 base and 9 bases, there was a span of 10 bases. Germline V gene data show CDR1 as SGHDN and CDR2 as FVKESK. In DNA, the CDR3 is TGTGCCAGCAGCCAAGTTCGGAGTGGTTCACCCCTCCACTTT. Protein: CASSQVRSGSPLHF.

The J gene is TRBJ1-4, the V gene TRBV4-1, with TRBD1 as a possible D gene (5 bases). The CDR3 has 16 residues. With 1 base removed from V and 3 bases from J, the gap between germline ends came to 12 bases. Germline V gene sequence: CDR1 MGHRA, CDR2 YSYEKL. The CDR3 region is CASSQGTRGSNEKLFF. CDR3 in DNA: TGCGCCAGCAGCCAAGGGACCCGGGGGTCTAATGAAAAACTGTTTTTT.

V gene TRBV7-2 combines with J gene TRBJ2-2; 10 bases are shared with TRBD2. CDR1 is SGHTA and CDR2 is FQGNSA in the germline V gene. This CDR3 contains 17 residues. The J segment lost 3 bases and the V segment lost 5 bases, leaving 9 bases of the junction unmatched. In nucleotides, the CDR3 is TGTGCCAGCAGCACCCTTCGGACTAGCGGATACACCGGGGAGCTGTTTTTT. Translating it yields CASSTLRTSGYTGELFF.

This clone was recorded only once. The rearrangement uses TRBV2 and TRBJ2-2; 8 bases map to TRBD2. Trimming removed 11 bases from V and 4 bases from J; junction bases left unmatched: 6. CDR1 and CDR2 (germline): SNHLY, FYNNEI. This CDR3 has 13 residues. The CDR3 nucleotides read TGTGCCGGAACGGGGACTAGCACCGGGGAGCTGTTTTTT. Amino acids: CAGTGTSTGELFF.

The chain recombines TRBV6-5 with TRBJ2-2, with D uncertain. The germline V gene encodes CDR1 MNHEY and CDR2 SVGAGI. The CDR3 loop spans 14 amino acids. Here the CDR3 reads CGVCQAENTGELFF. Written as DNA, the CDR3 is TGTGGGGTATGTCAGGCCGAAAACACCGGGGAGCTGTTTTTT.

CDR3 DNA sequence: TGCGCCAGCAGCTTGGAGCGGAGGGGGAACACTGAAGCTTTCTTT. It encodes CASSLERRGNTEAFF. The rearrangement joins TRBV5-1 to TRBJ1-1, with D possibly TRBD1 on 5 matching bases. Germline CDR1 is SGHRS and CDR2 is YFSETQ. Trimming cost V 0 bases and J 1 base, with 10 bases left between them. This CDR3 has 15 amino acids.

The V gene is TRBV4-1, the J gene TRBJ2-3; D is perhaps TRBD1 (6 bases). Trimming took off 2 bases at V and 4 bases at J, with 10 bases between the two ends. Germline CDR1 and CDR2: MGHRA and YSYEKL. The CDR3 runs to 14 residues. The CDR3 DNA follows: TGCGCCAGCAGCCAATCCCAGGGGCCAGATACGCAGTATTTT. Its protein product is CASSQSQGPDTQYF.

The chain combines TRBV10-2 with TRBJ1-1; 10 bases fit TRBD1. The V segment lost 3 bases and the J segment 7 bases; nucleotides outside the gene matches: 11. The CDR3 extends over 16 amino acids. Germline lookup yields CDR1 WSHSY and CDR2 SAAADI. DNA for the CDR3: TGCGCCAGCAGTGATCCACCGGGACAGGGGACGGGTGAAGCTTTCTTT. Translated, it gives CASSDPPGQGTGEAFF.

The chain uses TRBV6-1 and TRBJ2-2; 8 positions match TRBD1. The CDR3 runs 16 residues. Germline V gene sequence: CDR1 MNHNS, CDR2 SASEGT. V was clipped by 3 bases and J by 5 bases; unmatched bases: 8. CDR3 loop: CASSDGQGPKTGELFF. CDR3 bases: TGTGCCAGCAGTGACGGACAGGGCCCAAAAACCGGGGAGCTGTTTTTT.

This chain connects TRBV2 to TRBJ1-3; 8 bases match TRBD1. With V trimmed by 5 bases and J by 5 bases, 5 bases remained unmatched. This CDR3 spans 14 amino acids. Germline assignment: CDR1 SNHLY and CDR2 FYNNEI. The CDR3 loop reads CASSRDRIRNTIYF. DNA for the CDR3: TGTGCCAGCAGTAGGGACAGGATAAGAAACACCATATATTTT. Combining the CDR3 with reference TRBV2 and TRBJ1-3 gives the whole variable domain EPEVTQTPSHQVTQMGQEVILRCVPISNHLYFYWYRQILGQKVEFLVSFYNNEISEKSEIFDDQFSVERPDGSNFTLKIRSTKLEDSAMYFCASSRDRIRNTIYFGEGSWLTVV.

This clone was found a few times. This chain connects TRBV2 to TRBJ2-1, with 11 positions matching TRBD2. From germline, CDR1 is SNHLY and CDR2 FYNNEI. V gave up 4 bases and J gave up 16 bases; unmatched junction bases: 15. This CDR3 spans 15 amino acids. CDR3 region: CASSGLAGTIQSGFF. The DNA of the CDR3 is TGTGCCAGCAGTGGACTAGCGGGGACCATTCAATCGGGTTTCTTC. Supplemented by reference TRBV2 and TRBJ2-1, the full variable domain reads EPEVTQTPSHQVTQMGQEVILRCVPISNHLYFYWYRQILGQKVEFLVSFYNNEISEKSEIFDDQFSVERPDGSNFTLKIRSTKLEDSAMYFCASSGLAGTIQSGFFGPGTRLTVL.

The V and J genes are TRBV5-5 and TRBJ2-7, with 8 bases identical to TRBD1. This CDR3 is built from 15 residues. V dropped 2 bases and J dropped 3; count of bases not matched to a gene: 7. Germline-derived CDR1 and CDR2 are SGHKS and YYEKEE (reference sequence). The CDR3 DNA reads TGTGCCAGCAGCTTAGGACAGGGTTCCCTCTACGAGCAGTACGTC. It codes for CASSLGQGSLYEQYV.

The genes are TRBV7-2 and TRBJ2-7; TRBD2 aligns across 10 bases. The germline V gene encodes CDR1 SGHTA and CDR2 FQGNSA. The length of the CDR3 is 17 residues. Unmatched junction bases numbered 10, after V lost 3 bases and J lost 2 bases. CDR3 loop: CASSFFLASGSPYEQYF. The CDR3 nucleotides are TGTGCCAGCAGCTTTTTCTTGGCTAGCGGGAGCCCCTACGAGCAGTACTTC. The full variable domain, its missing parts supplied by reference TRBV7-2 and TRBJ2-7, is GAGVSQSPSNKVTEKGKDVELRCDPISGHTALYWYRQSLGQGLEFLIYFQGNSAPDKSGLPSDRFSAERTGGSVSTLTIQRTQQEDSAVYLCASSFFLASGSPYEQYFGPGTRLTVT.

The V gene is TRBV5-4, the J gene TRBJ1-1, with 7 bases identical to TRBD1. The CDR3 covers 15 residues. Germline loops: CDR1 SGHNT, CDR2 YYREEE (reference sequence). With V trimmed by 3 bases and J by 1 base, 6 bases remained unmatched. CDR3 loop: CASSWVGQTNTEAFF. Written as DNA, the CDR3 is TGTGCCAGCAGCTGGGTGGGACAGACGAACACTGAAGCTTTCTTT.

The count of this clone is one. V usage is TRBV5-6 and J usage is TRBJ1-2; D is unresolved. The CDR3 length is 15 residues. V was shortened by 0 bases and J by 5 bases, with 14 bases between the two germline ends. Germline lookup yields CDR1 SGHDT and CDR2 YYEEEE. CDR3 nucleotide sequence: TGTGCCAGCAGCTTGGTTCGGGGAGGGAGGTATGGCTACACCTTC. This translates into CASSLVRGGRYGYTF.

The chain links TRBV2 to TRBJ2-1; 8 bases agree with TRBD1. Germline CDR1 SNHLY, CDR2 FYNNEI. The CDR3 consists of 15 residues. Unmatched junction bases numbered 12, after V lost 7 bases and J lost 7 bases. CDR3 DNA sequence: TGTGCCAGCACATTCGGACAGGGAGGTAGGAATGAGCAGTTCTTC. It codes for CASTFGQGGRNEQFF.

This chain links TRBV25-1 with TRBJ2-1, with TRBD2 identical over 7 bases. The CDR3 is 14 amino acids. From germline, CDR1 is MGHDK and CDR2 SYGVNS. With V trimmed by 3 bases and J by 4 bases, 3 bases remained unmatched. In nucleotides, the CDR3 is TGTGCCAGCAGTGAGGCTAGCGGATACAATGAGCAGTTCTTC. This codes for CASSEASGYNEQFF.

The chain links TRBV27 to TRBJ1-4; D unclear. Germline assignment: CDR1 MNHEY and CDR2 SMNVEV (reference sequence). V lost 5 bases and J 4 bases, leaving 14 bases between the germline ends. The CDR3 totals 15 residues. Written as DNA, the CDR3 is TGTGCCAGCAGTCTTATTCGGGATCTTAATGAAAAACTGTTTTTT. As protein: CASSLIRDLNEKLFF.

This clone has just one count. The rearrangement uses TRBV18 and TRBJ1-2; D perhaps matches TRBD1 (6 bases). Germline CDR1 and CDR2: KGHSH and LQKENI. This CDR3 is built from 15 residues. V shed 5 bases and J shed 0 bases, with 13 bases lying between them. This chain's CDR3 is CASSIDRLANYGYTF. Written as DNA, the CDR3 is TGTGCCAGCTCAATAGACAGGCTGGCTAACTATGGCTACACCTTC.

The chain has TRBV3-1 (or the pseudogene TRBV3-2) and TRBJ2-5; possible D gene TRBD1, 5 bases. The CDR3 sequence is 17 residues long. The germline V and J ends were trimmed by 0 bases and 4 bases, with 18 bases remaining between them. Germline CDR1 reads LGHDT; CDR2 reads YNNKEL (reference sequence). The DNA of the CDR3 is TGTGCCAGCAGCCAAGAAGGGCCTGAGGCAGGGCGAGAGACCCAGTACTTC. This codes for CASSQEGPEAGRETQYF.

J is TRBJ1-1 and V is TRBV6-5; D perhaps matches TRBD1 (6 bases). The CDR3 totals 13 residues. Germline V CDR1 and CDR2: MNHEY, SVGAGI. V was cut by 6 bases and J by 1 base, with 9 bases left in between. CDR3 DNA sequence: TGTGCCAGCAGCTTGGGACAGAACACTGAAGCTTTCTTT. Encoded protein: CASSLGQNTEAFF.

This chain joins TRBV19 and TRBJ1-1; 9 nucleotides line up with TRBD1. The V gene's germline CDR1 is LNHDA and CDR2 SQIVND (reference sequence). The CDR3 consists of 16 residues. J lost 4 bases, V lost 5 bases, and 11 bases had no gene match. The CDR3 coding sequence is TGTGCCAGTAGTCCGACCCGGACAGGGGTGAGCACTGAAGCTTTCTTT. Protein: CASSPTRTGVSTEAFF.

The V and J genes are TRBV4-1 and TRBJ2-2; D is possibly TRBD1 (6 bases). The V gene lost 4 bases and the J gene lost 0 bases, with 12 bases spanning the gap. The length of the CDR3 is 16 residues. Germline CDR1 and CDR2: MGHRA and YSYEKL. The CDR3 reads CASSPRQGTNTGELFF. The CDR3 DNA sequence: TGCGCCAGCAGCCCTAGGCAGGGGACGAACACCGGGGAGCTGTTTTTT.

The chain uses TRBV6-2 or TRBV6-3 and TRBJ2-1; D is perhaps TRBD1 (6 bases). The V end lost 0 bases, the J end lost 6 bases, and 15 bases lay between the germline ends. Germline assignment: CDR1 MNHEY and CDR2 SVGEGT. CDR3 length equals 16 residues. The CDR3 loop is CASSYSPQGWANEQFF. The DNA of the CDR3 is TGTGCCAGCAGTTACTCACCACAGGGATGGGCCAATGAGCAGTTCTTC.

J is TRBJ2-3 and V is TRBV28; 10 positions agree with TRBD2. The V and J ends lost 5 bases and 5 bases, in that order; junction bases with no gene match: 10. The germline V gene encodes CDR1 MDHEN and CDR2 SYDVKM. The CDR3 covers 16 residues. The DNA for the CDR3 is TGTGCCAGCAGTACGAGGAAGCGGGGGGGCCAAGATACGCAGTATTTT. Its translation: CASSTRKRGGQDTQYF.

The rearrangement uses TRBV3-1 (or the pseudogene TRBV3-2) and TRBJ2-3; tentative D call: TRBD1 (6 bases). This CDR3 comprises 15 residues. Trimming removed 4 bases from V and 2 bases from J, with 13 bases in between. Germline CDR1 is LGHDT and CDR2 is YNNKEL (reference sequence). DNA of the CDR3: TGTGCCAGCAGCCTTCGGGACAAATTCACAGATACGCAGTATTTT. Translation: CASSLRDKFTDTQYF.